The 31 T cell receptor beta chains below were found in one sample sequenced in a study of blood T cell repertoires in COVID-19. Profiling relied on immunoSEQ multiplex PCR, and the TCRdb table lists in-frame clones only, not all of them. The sample holds a few hundred thousand clones, 89% seen once. The material sequenced was peripheral blood. These receptors were obtained from a woman aged 40 to 49 who had recovered from COVID-19.

The chain is built from TRBV24-1 and TRBJ1-2; maybe TRBD1 (5 bases). This CDR3 has 15 residues. Trimming took 2 bases from V and 2 from J, leaving 11 bases between them. The germline V gene encodes CDR1 KGHDR and CDR2 SFDVKD. The CDR3, as DNA: TGTGCCACCAGTGATTCAAGGCAGGGAAACTATGGCTACACCTTC. This sequence encodes CATSDSRQGNYGYTF.

The genes are TRBV10-3 and TRBJ2-3, with TRBD1 as a possible D gene (6 bases). In germline, CDR1 is ENHRY, CDR2 SYGVKD. The CDR3 extends over 15 amino acids. V lost 5 bases and J lost 0, with 12 bases in between. The CDR3 region has the DNA TGTGCCATCAGTACTAACAGGGTCAGCACAGATACGCAGTATTTT. It specifies CAISTNRVSTDTQYF.

This clone was seen a handful of times. This chain connects TRBV4-2 to TRBJ2-7; TRBD2 matches 9 bases. V was clipped by 1 base and J by 0 bases; unmatched bases: 4. CDR3 length equals 16 residues. Germline CDR1 reads LGHNA; CDR2 reads YNFKEQ. CDR3 sequence: CASSQGSSGSSYEQYF. In DNA form, the CDR3 reads TGTGCCAGCAGCCAAGGGAGTAGCGGGAGCTCCTACGAGCAGTACTTC.

V and J are TRBV9 and TRBJ1-5; D might be TRBD1 (6 bases). Germline-derived CDR1 and CDR2 are SGDLS and YYNGEE. The CDR3 length is 14 residues. With 0 bases removed from V and 6 bases from J, the gap between germline ends came to 10 bases. The CDR3 region has the DNA TGTGCCAGCAGCGTAGGGACAGTGGCTCAGCCCCAGCATTTT. This codes for CASSVGTVAQPQHF.

The gene calls are TRBV15 and TRBJ2-3; TRBD2 agrees at 14 bases. From germline, CDR1 is LNHNV and CDR2 YYDKDF (reference sequence). J gave up 0 bases and V 0 bases, and 8 bases lay outside the gene matches. The CDR3 consists of 20 residues. The CDR3 DNA reads as TGTGCCACCAGCAGAGATCTGACTAGCGGGAGGGTCTTCAGCACAGATACGCAGTATTTT. Translation: CATSRDLTSGRVFSTDTQYF.

The chain employs TRBV7-2 and TRBJ2-3; TRBD2 matches 7 bases. Germline assignment: CDR1 SGHTA and CDR2 FQGNSA. This CDR3 region has 17 residues. With 1 base clipped from V and 8 bases from J, the junction kept 15 bases outside the gene matches. CDR3 bases: TGTGCCAGCAGCTTAGTAGGTCCGGGAGGCCCGACCGGTACGCAGTATTTT. This encodes CASSLVGPGGPTGTQYF.

V is TRBV11-1 and J is TRBJ2-7; 9 bases are shared with TRBD2. The V gene end was trimmed by 1 base and the J gene end by 4 bases; junction bases not matched to a gene: 5. The germline V gene has CDR1 SGHAT and CDR2 FQDESV (reference sequence). CDR3 size: 15 residues. DNA for the CDR3: TGTGCCAGCAGCTTAGGACTAGCGGAAGGGTACGAGCAGTACTTC. It codes for CASSLGLAEGYEQYF.

V and J are TRBV14 and TRBJ2-3; TRBD2 aligns across 11 bases. Germline CDR1 is SGHDN and CDR2 is FVKESK. CDR3 size: 18 residues. Trimming at V came to 0 bases and at J to 0 bases, leaving 5 bases not matched to a gene. The CDR3 region is CASSQEWLAGGSTDTQYF. Here the CDR3 DNA reads TGTGCCAGCAGCCAAGAATGGCTAGCGGGAGGCAGCACAGATACGCAGTATTTT.

The genes are TRBV9 and TRBJ2-3; 8 positions match TRBD2. V dropped 0 bases and J dropped 0; count of bases not matched to a gene: 6. This CDR3 contains 17 residues. Germline V CDR1 and CDR2: SGDLS, YYNGEE. The CDR3 coding sequence is TGTGCCAGCAGCGTAGCCTTCGGGGGGGCAAGCACAGATACGCAGTATTTT. Encoded protein: CASSVAFGGASTDTQYF.

This clone was seen just once. This sequence joins TRBV21-1 and TRBJ2-5; the table assigns TRBD2, which was not confirmed against the DNA. TRBV21-1 corresponds to a pseudogene. This CDR3 contains 15 residues. CDR3 protein: CASSKGRGAIRTQYF. For the CDR3, the DNA is TGTGCCAGCAGCAAAGGTCGGGGGGCGATCAGGACCCAGTACTTC.

This chain links TRBV19 with TRBJ2-6; 9 bases are shared with TRBD2. The CDR3 contains 17 residues. Germline values: CDR1 LNHDA, CDR2 SQIVND (reference sequence). The ends lost 4 bases at V and 4 bases at J; junction bases unmatched: 8. The CDR3 nucleotides are TGTGCCAGTAGTACAGGTAGCGGGAGCATGGGGGCCAACGTCCTGACTTTC. The encoded protein is CASSTGSGSMGANVLTF.

The chain joins TRBV3-1 (or the pseudogene TRBV3-2) to TRBJ2-7, with TRBD2 matching 13 bases. CDR1 LGHDT and CDR2 YNNKEL come from the germline V gene (reference sequence). The junction had 6 bases not matched to a gene; V was cut back by 0 bases and J by 7 bases. This CDR3 contains 16 residues. CDR3 nucleotide sequence: TGTGCCAGCAGCCAAGAAGGGACTAGCGGGAACGGGGAGCAGTACTTC. Amino acids: CASSQEGTSGNGEQYF.

The rearrangement uses TRBV12-3 or TRBV12-4 and TRBJ1-2, with D maybe TRBD1 (6 bases). V was pared by 4 bases and J by 8 bases, with 8 bases between. The length of the CDR3 is 11 residues. CDR3 DNA: TGTGCCAGCAGTTACCAGGGGGGCTACACCTTC. Translated, it gives CASSYQGGYTF.

This clone was picked up one time. This chain links TRBV3-1 (or the pseudogene TRBV3-2) with TRBJ2-7, with TRBD1 matching 11 bases. This CDR3 has 14 residues. Trimming cost V 4 bases and J 7 bases; bases outside gene matches: 6. Germline V CDR1 and CDR2: LGHDT, YNNKEL (reference sequence). The chain's CDR3 is CASSPGQGAGEQYF. In DNA form, the CDR3 reads TGTGCCAGCAGCCCCGGACAGGGGGCGGGAGAGCAGTACTTC.

This clone was recorded only once. CDR3: CAISDTNYGYTF. CDR3 sequence (DNA): TGTGCCATCAGTGACACAAACTATGGCTACACCTTC. The chain employs TRBV10-3 and TRBJ1-2; the D is unclear. Germline loops: CDR1 ENHRY, CDR2 SYGVKD. The V gene lost 3 bases and the J gene lost 2 bases, with 4 bases spanning the gap. This CDR3 contains 12 residues.

The chain employs TRBV10-3 and TRBJ2-5; 10 bases line up with TRBD2. The germline V gene encodes CDR1 ENHRY and CDR2 SYGVKD. This CDR3 contains 13 residues. J was trimmed by 4 bases and V by 10 bases; bases with no gene match: 6. The chain's CDR3 is CATLAGEGETQYF. DNA for the CDR3: TGTGCCACCCTAGCGGGAGAGGGAGAGACCCAGTACTTC.

The chain uses TRBV6-2 or TRBV6-3 and TRBJ2-1; D is perhaps TRBD1 (5 bases). Trimming left V 6 bases short and J 0 bases short, with 18 bases between. CDR1 and CDR2 (germline): MNHEY, SVGEGT. The CDR3 has 17 amino acids. DNA of the CDR3: TGTGCCAGCAGCTCCCTACTGACAGTCAGCTCCTACAATGAGCAGTTCTTC. It translates to CASSSLLTVSSYNEQFF.

V and J are TRBV21-1 and TRBJ2-7; whether TRBD1, the table's D call, matches the DNA was not checked. TRBV21-1 is a pseudogene. The CDR3 length is 19 residues. In nucleotides, the CDR3 is TGTGCCAGCAGCAAAGATATGGGACAGGGACCGAATCGCCCCTACGAGCAGTACTTC. It translates to CASSKDMGQGPNRPYEQYF.

Only a few counts were recorded for this clone. The chain combines TRBV21-1 with TRBJ2-5; TRBD1, as called in the table, went unchecked against the DNA. TRBV21-1 is a pseudogene segment. CDR3 length: 16 amino acids. The CDR3 sequence is CASSKAGWGRQETQYF. As DNA, the CDR3 is TGTGCCAGCAGCAAAGCAGGGTGGGGGCGCCAAGAGACCCAGTACTTC.

The chain employs TRBV7-9 and TRBJ2-1, with D unresolved. CDR1 and CDR2 from the germline V gene are SEHNR and FQNEAQ (reference sequence). The CDR3 length is 11 residues. The V gene lost 3 bases and the J gene lost 6 bases, with 3 bases spanning the gap. The CDR3: CASSLSNEQFF. Here the CDR3 DNA reads TGTGCCAGCAGCTTGAGCAATGAGCAGTTCTTC.

V is TRBV10-3 and J is TRBJ2-1, with 9 bases aligning to TRBD2. Trimming removed 7 bases from V and 3 bases from J; junction bases left unmatched: 10. Germline-derived CDR1 and CDR2 are ENHRY and SYGVKD. The CDR3 has 16 amino acids. The CDR3 is CAITPPAGGSYNEQFF. The DNA of the CDR3 is TGTGCCATCACCCCCCCCGCGGGAGGGAGCTACAATGAGCAGTTCTTC.

The gene calls are TRBV6-5 and TRBJ2-1, with 8 bases fitting TRBD2. J was trimmed by 11 bases and V by 6 bases; bases with no gene match: 6. Looked up from germline, CDR1 is MNHEY and CDR2 is SVGAGI. The CDR3 covers 12 residues. For the CDR3, the DNA is TGTGCCAGCAGCCTTCGGGAGGGCCAGCAGTTCTTC. Translation: CASSLREGQQFF.

The chain couples TRBV12-3 or TRBV12-4 to TRBJ2-7; tentatively, D is TRBD1 (5 bases). Trimming shortened V by 5 bases and J by 4 bases, and 9 bases separated the two germline ends. The length of the CDR3 is 12 residues. The CDR3 nucleotides are TGTGCCAGCAGTCCCACAGGTTACGAGCAGTACTTC. Residues: CASSPTGYEQYF.

The genes are TRBV28 and TRBJ1-1, with D hard to call. Germline assignment: CDR1 MDHEN and CDR2 SYDVKM. The CDR3 extends over 11 amino acids. V lost 6 bases and J 5 bases, leaving 7 bases between the germline ends. CDR3 amino acids: CASSQQTEAFF. Here the CDR3 DNA reads TGTGCCAGCAGCCAACAAACTGAAGCTTTCTTT.

The V and J genes are TRBV11-2 and TRBJ2-7, with D tentatively TRBD2 (7 bases). V gave up 5 bases and J gave up 7 bases, with 21 bases separating them. This CDR3 has 15 residues. Germline loops: CDR1 SGHAT, CDR2 FQNNGV. In DNA, the CDR3 is TGTGCCAGCAGCCCGCCGGGGGGCGAGCTAGGGGAGCAGTACTTC. Translated, it gives CASSPPGGELGEQYF.

The chain joins TRBV6-6 to TRBJ1-6, with 7 bases aligning to TRBD1. Germline CDR1 MNHNY, CDR2 SVGAGI (reference sequence). Trimming removed 5 bases from V and 6 bases from J; junction bases left unmatched: 7. This CDR3 region has 15 residues. CDR3 DNA: TGTGCCAGCAGTAGGGCCGGGACAGCTAATTCACCCCTCCACTTT. The encoded protein is CASSRAGTANSPLHF.

The CDR3: CASTERGIGTYEQYF. CDR3 DNA: TGTGCCAGCACCGAGCGGGGTATTGGGACCTACGAGCAGTACTTC. The chain joins TRBV7-8 to TRBJ2-7; TRBD2 agrees at 7 bases. The CDR3 extends over 15 amino acids. V was clipped by 7 bases and J by 2 bases; unmatched bases: 11. The germline CDR1 and CDR2 sequences are SGHVS and FQNEAQ. The full variable domain, with the rest looked up from reference TRBV7-8 and TRBJ2-7, is GAGVSQSPRYKVAKRGQDVALRCDPISGHVSLFWYQQALGQGPEFLTYFQNEAQLDKSGLPSDRFFAERPEGSVSTLKIQRTQQEDSAVYLCASTERGIGTYEQYFGPGTRLTVT.

The chain recombines TRBV6-5 with TRBJ2-3; 7 nucleotides align to TRBD2. The V and J ends lost 11 bases and 7 bases, in that order; junction bases with no gene match: 12. The CDR3 is 13 residues long. CDR1 and CDR2 (germline): MNHEY, SVGAGI. The CDR3 reads CAGGGLDSHTQYF. The CDR3 coding sequence is TGTGCCGGGGGGGGATTGGATTCCCATACGCAGTATTTT.

V usage is TRBV11-1 and J usage is TRBJ2-3; 12 nucleotides agree with TRBD1. Losses at the gene ends were 0 bases for V and 7 bases for J; bases not matched to a gene: 5. The CDR3 spans 16 residues. Germline loops: CDR1 SGHAT, CDR2 FQDESV (reference sequence). This chain's CDR3 is CASSLAGTGGIHTQYF. CDR3 coding DNA: TGTGCCAGCAGCTTAGCCGGGACAGGGGGCATACATACGCAGTATTTT.

This chain connects TRBV7-9 to TRBJ2-5, with 7 bases that match TRBD1. Unmatched junction bases numbered 5, after V lost 2 bases and J lost 2 bases. Germline V gene lookup returns CDR1 SEHNR and CDR2 FQNEAQ (reference sequence). The CDR3 runs to 15 residues. CDR3 sequence reads: CASSLLTGEQETQYF. The CDR3 coding sequence is TGTGCCAGCAGCTTATTAACAGGGGAACAAGAGACCCAGTACTTC.

This clone has a single count. The chain is built from TRBV6-1 and TRBJ1-5; unclear D gene. V shed 2 bases and J shed 3 bases, with 8 bases lying between them. Germline CDR1 and CDR2: MNHNS and SASEGT. The CDR3 is made up of 14 amino acids. The CDR3 DNA is TGTGCCAGCAGTGAACGGAGGGTCAATCAGCCCCAGCATTTT. Translated: CASSERRVNQPQHF.